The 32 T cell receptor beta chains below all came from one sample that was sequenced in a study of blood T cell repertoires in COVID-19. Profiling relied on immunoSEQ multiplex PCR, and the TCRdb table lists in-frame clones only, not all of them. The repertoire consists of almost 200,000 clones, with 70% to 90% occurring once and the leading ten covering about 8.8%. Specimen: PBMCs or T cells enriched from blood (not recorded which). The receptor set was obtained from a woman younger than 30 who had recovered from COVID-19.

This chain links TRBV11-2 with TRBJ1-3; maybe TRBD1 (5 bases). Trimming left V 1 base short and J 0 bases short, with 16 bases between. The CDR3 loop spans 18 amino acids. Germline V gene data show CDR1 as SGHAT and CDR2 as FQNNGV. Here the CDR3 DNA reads TGTGCCAGCAGCTTAGGTTCTTGGGGCCTTAACTCTGGAAACACCATATATTTT. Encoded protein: CASSLGSWGLNSGNTIYF.

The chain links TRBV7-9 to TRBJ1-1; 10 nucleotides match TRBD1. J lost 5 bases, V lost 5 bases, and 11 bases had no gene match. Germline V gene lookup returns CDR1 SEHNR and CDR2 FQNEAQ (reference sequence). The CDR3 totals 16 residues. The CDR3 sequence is CASSPTRQGARTEAFF. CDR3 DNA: TGTGCCAGCAGCCCCACACGACAGGGGGCGCGAACTGAAGCTTTCTTT.

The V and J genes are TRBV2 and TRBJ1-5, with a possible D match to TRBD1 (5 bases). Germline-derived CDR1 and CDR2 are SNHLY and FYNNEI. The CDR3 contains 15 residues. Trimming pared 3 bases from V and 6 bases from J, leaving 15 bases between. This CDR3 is CASSDEAGWSQPQHF. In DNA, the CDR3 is TGTGCCAGCAGTGACGAGGCAGGGTGGAGTCAGCCCCAGCATTTT.

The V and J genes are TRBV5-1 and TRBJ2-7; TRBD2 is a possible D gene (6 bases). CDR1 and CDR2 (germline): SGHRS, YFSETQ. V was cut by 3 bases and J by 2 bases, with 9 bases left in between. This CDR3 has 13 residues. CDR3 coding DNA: TGCGCCAGCAGCTCTGGGGGGACCTACGAGCAGTACTTC. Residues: CASSSGGTYEQYF.

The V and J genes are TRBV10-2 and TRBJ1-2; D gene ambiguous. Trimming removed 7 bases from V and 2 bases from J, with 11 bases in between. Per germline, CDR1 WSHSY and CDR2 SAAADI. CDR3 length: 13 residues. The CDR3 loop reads CASTSGRNYGYTF. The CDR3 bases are TGCGCCAGCACGTCCGGTCGGAACTATGGCTACACCTTC.

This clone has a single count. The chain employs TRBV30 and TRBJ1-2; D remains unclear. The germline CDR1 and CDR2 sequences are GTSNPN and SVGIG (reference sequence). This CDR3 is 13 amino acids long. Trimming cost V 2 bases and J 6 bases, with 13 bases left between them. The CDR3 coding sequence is TGTGCCTGGAGTCTAACGGGTGAGGATGGCTACACCTTC. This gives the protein CAWSLTGEDGYTF.

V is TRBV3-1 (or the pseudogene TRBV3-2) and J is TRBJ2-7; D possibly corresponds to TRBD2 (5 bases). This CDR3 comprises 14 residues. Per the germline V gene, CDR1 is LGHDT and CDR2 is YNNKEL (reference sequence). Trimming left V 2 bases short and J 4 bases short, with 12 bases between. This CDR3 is CASSQTQREYEQYF. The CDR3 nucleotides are TGTGCCAGCAGCCAAACCCAGAGGGAATACGAGCAGTACTTC.

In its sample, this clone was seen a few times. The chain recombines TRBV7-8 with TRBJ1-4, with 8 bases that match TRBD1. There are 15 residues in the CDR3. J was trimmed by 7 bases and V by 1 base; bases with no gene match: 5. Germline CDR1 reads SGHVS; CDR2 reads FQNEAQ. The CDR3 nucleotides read TGTGCCAGCAGCTTAGTAGCAGGGGGCTTTGAAAAACTGTTTTTT. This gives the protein CASSLVAGGFEKLFF. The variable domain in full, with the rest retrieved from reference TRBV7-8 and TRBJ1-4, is GAGVSQSPRYKVAKRGQDVALRCDPISGHVSLFWYQQALGQGPEFLTYFQNEAQLDKSGLPSDRFFAERPEGSVSTLKIQRTQQEDSAVYLCASSLVAGGFEKLFFGSGTQLSVL.

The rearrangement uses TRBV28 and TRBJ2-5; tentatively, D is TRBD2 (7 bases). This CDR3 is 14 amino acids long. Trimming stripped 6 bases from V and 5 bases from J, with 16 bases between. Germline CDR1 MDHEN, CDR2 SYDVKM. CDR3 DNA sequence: TGTGCCAGCAGGGCGGGGGCAGGGTTGGAGACCCAGTACTTC. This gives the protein CASRAGAGLETQYF.

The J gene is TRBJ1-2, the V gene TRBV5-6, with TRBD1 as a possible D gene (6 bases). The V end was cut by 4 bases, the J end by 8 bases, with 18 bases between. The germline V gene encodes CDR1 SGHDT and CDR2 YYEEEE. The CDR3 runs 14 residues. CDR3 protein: CASSVGGVLGGYTF. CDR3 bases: TGTGCCAGCAGCGTGGGGGGCGTTCTCGGCGGCTACACCTTC.

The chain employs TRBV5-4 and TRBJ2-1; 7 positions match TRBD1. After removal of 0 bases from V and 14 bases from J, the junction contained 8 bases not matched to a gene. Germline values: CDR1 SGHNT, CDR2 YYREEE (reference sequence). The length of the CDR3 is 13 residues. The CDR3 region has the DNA TGTGCCAGCAGCTTGGAGGGGGCTGGGTCCGAGTTCTTC. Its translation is CASSLEGAGSEFF.

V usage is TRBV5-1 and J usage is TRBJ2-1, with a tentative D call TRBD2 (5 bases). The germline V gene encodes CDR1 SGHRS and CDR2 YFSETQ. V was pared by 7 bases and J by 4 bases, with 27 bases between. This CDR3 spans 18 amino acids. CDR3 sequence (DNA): TGCGCCAGCTCCACCCAGTCTCGTATGCATTGGACTTACAATGAGCAGTTCTTC. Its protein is CASSTQSRMHWTYNEQFF.

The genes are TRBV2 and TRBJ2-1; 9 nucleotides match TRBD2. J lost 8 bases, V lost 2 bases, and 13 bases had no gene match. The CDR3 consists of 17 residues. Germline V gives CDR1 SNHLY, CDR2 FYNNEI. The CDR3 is CASSEFRRGGPLHEQFF. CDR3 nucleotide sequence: TGTGCCAGCAGTGAATTTCGGCGGGGGGGCCCTCTCCATGAGCAGTTCTTC.

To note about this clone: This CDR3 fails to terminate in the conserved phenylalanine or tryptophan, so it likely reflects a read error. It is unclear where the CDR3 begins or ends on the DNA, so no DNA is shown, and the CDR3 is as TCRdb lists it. The CDR3 reads CARKPPQTRRIYSQR. The chain uses TRBV21-1 and TRBJ1-2. TRBV21-1 is designated a pseudogene. The CDR3 is 15 residues long, counting both termini.

The CDR3 DNA follows: TGTGCCAGCAGCTCGGTACAGGGTGGGAAAAAACTGTTTTTT. Its translation is CASSSVQGGKKLFF. This rearrangement joins TRBV7-9 to TRBJ1-4; D may be TRBD1 (6 bases). This CDR3 is 14 amino acids long. V gave up 4 bases and J gave up 9 bases, with 15 bases separating them. Germline V gives CDR1 SEHNR, CDR2 FQNEAQ (reference sequence).

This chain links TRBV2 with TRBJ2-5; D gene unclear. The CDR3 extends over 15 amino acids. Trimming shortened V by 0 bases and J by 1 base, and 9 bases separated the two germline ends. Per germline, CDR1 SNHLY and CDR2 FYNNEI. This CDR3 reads CASSEAPVLQETQYF. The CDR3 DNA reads TGTGCCAGCAGTGAAGCTCCGGTCCTCCAAGAGACCCAGTACTTC.

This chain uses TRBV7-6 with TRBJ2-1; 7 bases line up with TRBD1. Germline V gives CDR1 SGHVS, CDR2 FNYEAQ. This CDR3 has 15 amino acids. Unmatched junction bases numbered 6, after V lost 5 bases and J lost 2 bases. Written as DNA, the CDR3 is TGTGCCAGCAGCCTAAACAGGGGCCCCTACAATGAGCAGTTCTTC. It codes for CASSLNRGPYNEQFF.

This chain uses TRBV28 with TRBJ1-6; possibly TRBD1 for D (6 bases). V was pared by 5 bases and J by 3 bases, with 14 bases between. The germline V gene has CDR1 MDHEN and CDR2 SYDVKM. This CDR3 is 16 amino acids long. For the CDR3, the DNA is TGTGCCAGCAGTCTAAGGGGGTTCGGCTATAATTCACCCCTCCACTTT. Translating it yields CASSLRGFGYNSPLHF.

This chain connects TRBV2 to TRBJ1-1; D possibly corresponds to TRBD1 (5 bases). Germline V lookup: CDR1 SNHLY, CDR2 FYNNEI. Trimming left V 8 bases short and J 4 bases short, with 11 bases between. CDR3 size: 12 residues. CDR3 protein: CASGQGRTEAFF. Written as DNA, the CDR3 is TGTGCCAGCGGGCAGGGCCGCACTGAAGCTTTCTTT.

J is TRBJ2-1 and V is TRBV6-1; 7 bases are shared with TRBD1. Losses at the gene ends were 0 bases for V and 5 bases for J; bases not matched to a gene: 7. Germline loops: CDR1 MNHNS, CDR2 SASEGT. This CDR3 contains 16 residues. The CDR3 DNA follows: TGTGCCAGCAGTGAAGCGTCGGGACAGCCACACAATGAGCAGTTCTTC. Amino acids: CASSEASGQPHNEQFF.

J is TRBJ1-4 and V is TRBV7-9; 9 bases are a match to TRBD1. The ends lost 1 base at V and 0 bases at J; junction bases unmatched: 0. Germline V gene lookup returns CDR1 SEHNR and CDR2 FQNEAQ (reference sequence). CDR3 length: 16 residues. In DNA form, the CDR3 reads TGTGCCAGCAGCTTAGGGGACAGGGCAACTAATGAAAAACTGTTTTTT. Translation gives CASSLGDRATNEKLFF.

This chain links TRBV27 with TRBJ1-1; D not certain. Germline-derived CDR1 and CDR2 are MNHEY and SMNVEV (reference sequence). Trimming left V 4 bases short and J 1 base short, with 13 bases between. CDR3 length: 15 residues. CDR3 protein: CASSSQQPGNTEAFF. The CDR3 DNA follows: TGTGCCAGCAGTTCACAACAGCCTGGGAACACTGAAGCTTTCTTT.

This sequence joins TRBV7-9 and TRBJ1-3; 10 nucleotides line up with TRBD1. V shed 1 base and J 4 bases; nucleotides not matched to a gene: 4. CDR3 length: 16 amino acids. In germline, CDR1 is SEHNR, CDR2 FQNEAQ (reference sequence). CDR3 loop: CASSLGQGAPGNTIYF. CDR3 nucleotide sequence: TGTGCCAGCAGCTTAGGACAGGGGGCTCCCGGAAACACCATATATTTT.

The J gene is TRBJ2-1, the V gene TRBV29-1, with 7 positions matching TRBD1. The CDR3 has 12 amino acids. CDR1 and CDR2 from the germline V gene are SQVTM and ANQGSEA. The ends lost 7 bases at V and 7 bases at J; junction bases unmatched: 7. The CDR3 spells CSAINRGNEQFF. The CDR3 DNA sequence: TGCAGCGCTATCAACAGGGGAAATGAGCAGTTCTTC.

CDR3 nucleotide sequence: TGTGCCAGCAGCGCTGGGACTAGCGGGGAAACCAGTAGAGAGACCCAGTACTTC. Translating gives CASSAGTSGETSRETQYF. V is TRBV9 and J is TRBJ2-5, with 13 nucleotides matching TRBD2. The junction had 12 bases not matched to a gene; V was cut back by 3 bases and J by 4 bases. Germline V gene lookup returns CDR1 SGDLS and CDR2 YYNGEE. The CDR3 is 18 amino acids.

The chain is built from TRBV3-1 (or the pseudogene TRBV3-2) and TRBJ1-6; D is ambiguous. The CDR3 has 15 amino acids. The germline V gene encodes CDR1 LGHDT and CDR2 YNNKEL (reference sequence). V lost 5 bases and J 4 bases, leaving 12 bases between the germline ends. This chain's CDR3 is CASSSRTGYNSPLHF. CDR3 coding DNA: TGTGCCAGCAGCTCCAGAACGGGTTATAATTCACCCCTCCACTTT.

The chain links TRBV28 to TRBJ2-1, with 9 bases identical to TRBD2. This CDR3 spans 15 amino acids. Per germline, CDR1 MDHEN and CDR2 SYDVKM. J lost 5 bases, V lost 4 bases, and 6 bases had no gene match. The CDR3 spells CASSSPAGGDNEQFF. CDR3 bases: TGTGCCAGCAGTTCGCCCGCGGGGGGGGACAATGAGCAGTTCTTC.

The CDR3 loop is CASSPPASGSRGTDTQYF. CDR3 in DNA: TGTGCCAGCAGCCCACCAGCTAGCGGGTCACGAGGCACAGATACGCAGTATTTT. The chain joins TRBV5-5 to TRBJ2-3; 8 nucleotides agree with TRBD2. J was trimmed by 1 base and V by 4 bases; bases with no gene match: 14. This CDR3 has 18 residues. Germline CDR1 SGHKS, CDR2 YYEKEE (reference sequence).

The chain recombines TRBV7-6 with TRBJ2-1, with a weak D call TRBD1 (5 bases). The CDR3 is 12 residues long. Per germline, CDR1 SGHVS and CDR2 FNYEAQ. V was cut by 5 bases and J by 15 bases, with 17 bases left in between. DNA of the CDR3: TGTGCCAGCAGCCCTGAGGCAGGGTTCTGGTTCTTC. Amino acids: CASSPEAGFWFF. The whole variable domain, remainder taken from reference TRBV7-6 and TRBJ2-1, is GAGVSQSPRYKVTKRGQDVALRCDPISGHVSLYWYRQALGQGPEFLTYFNYEAQQDKSGLPNDRFSAERPEGSISTLTIQRTEQRDSAMYRCASSPEAGFWFFGPGTRLTVL.

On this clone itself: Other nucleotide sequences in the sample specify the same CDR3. This chain's CDR3 is CASSPGNSPLHF. The CDR3, as DNA: TGCGCCAGCAGTCCAGGGAATTCACCCCTCCACTTT. The chain joins TRBV5-1 to TRBJ1-6; D perhaps matches TRBD1 (5 bases). Germline CDR1 and CDR2: SGHRS and YFSETQ. This CDR3 spans 12 amino acids. Trimming took 5 bases from V and 7 from J, leaving 7 bases between them.

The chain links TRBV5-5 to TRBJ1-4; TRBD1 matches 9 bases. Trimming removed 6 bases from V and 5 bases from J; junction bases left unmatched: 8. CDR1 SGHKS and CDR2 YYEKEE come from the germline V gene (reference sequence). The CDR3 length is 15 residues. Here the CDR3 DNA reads TGTGCCAGCACTCTTACCGGGACAGGGAATGAAAAACTGTTTTTT. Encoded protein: CASTLTGTGNEKLFF.

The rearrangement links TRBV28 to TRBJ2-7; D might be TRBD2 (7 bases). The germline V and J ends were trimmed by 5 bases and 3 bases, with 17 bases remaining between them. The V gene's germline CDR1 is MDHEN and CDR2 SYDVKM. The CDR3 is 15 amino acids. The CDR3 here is CASSLGRRDIYEQYF. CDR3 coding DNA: TGTGCCAGCAGTCTCGGGAGGCGGGACATCTACGAGCAGTACTTC.